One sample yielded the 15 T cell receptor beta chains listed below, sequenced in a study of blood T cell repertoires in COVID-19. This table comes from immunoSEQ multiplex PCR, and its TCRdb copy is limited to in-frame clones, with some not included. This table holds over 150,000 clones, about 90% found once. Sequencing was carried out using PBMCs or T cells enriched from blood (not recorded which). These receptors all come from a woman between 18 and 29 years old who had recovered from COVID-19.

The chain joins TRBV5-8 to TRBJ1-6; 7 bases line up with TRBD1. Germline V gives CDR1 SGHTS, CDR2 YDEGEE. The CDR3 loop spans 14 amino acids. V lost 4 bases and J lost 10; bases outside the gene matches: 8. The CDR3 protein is CASSLYSGQSPLHF. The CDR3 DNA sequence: TGTGCCAGCAGCCTATACTCGGGACAGTCACCCCTCCACTTT.

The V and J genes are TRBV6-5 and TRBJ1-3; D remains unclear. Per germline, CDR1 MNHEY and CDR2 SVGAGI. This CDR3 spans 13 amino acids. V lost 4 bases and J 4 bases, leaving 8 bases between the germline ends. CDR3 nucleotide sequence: TGTGCCAGCAGTTTGGAGATGGGAAACACCATATATTTT. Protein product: CASSLEMGNTIYF.

The CDR3 loop reads CASSRDRGNSPLHF. The CDR3 DNA is TGTGCCAGCAGCCGGGACAGGGGTAATTCACCCCTCCACTTT. V usage is TRBV2 and J usage is TRBJ1-6, with TRBD1 identical over 10 bases. J lost 6 bases, V lost 6 bases, and 2 bases had no gene match. This CDR3 has 14 residues. The germline gives CDR1 SNHLY, CDR2 FYNNEI.

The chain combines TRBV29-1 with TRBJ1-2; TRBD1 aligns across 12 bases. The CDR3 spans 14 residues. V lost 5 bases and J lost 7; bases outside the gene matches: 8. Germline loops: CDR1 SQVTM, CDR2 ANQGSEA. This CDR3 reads CSVNPGQGASGYTF. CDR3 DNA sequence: TGCAGCGTTAACCCGGGACAGGGGGCGAGTGGCTACACCTTC.

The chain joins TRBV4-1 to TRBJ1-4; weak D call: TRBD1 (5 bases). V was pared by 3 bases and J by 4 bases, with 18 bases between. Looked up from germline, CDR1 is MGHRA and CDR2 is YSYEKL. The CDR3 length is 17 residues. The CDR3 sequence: CASSHLGARGLNEKLFF. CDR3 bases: TGCGCCAGCAGCCACTTAGGAGCTAGGGGTCTTAATGAAAAACTGTTTTTT.

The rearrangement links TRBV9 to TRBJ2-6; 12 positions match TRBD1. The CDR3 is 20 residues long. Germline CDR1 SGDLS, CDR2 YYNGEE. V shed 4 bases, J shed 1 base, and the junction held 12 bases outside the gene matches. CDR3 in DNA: TGTGCCAGCAGCCACCCTAAATTGGGACAGGGGGCGTCTGGGGCCAACGTCCTGACTTTC. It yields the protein CASSHPKLGQGASGANVLTF.

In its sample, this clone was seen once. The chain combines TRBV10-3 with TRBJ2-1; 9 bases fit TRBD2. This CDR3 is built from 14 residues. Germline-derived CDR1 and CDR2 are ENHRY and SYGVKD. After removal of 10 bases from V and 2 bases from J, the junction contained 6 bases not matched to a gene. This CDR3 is CATSSGNPYNEQFF. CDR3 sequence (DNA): TGTGCCACCTCTAGCGGGAATCCCTACAATGAGCAGTTCTTC.

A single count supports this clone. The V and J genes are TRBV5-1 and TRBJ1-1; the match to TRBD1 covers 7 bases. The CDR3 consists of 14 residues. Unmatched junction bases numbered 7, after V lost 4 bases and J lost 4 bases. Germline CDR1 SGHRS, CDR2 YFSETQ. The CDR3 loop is CASSIQGEVTEAFF. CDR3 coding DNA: TGCGCCAGCAGCATCCAGGGGGAGGTCACTGAAGCTTTCTTT.

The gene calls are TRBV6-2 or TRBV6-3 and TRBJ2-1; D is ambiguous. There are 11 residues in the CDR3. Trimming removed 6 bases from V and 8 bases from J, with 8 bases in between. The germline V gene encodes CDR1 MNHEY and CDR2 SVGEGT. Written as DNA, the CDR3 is TGTGCCAGCAGCCGTGACTATGAGCAGTTCTTC. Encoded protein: CASSRDYEQFF.

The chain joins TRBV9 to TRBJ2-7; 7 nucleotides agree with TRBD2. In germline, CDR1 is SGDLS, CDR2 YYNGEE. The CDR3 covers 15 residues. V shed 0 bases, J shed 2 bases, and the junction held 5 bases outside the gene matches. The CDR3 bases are TGTGCCAGCAGCGTAGGGGAGGGATCTACCTACGAGCAGTACTTC. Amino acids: CASSVGEGSTYEQYF.

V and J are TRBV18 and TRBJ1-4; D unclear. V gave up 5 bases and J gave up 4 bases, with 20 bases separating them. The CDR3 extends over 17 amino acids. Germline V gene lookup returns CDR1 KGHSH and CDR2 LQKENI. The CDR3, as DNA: TGTGCCAGCTCAATTACCGGGAGCGGGCAGCTTAATGAAAAACTGTTTTTT. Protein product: CASSITGSGQLNEKLFF.

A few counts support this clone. CDR3 nucleotides: TGTGCCAGCAGCTCGTACCAAGAGACCCAGTACTTC. Translation gives CASSSYQETQYF. The rearrangement uses TRBV7-2 and TRBJ2-5; D unclear. V was clipped by 4 bases and J by 0 bases, with 3 bases between them. The CDR3 is made up of 12 amino acids. Per germline, CDR1 SGHTA and CDR2 FQGNSA.

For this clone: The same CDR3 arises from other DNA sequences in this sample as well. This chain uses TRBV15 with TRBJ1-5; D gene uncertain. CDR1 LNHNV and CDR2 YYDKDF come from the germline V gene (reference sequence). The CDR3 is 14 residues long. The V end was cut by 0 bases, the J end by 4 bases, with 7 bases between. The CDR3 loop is CATSRDRGNQPQHF. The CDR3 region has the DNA TGTGCCACCAGCAGAGATCGAGGGAATCAGCCCCAGCATTTT.

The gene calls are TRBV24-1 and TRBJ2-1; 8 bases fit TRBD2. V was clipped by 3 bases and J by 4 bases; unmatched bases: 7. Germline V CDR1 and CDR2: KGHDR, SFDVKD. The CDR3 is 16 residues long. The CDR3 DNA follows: TGTGCCACCAGTGATCCGCTCCGGGAGGGGTACAATGAGCAGTTCTTC. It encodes CATSDPLREGYNEQFF.

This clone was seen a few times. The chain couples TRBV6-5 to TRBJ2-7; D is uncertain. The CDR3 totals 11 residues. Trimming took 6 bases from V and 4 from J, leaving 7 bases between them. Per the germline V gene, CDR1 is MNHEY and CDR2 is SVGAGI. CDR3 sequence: CASRGFYEQYF. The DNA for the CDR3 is TGTGCCAGCAGGGGCTTTTACGAGCAGTACTTC.